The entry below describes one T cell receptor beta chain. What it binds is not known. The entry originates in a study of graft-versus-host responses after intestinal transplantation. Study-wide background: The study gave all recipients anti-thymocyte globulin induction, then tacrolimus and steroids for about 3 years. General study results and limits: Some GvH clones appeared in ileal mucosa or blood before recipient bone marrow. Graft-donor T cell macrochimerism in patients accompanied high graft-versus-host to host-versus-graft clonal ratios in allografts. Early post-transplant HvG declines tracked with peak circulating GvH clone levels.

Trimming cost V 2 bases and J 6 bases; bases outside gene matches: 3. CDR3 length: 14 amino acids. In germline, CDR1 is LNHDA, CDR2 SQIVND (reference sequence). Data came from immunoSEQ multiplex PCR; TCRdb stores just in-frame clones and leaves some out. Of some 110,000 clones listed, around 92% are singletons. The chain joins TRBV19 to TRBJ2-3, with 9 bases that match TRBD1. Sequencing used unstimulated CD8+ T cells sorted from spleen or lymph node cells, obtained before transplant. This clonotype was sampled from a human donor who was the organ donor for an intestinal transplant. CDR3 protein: CASSITGGMDTQYF. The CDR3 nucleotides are TGTGCCAGTAGTATAACAGGGGGCATGGATACGCAGTATTTT. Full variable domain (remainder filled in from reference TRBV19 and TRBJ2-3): DGGITQSPKYLFRKEGQNVTLSCEQNLNHDAMYWYRQDPGQGLRLIYYSQIVNDFQKGDIAEGYSVSREKKESFPLTVTSAQKNPTAFYLCASSITGGMDTQYFGPGTRLTVL.